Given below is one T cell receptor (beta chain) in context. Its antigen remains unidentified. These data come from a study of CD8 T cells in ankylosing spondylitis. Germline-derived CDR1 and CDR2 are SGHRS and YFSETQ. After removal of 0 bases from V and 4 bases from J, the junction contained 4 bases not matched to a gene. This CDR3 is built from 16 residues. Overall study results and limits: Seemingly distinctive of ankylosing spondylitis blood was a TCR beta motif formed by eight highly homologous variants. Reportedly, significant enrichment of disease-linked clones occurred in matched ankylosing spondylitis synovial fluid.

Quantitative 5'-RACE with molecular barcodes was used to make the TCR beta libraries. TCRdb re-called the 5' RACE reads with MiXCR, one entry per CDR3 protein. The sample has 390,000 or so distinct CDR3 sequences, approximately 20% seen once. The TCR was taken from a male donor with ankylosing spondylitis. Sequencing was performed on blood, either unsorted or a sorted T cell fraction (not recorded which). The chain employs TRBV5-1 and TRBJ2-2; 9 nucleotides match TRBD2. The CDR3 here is CASSLVAGGPTGELFF. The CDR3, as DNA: TGCGCCAGCAGCTTGGTGGCGGGAGGGCCCACCGGGGAGCTGTTTTTT.